The rows below give T cell receptor beta chains drawn from one sample of a study of blood T cell repertoires in COVID-19. Generated by immunoSEQ multiplex PCR, the TCRdb table keeps only in-frame clones and is missing some. The table has more than 150,000 clones, about 75% seen once; the top ten hold less than 30%. What was sequenced was peripheral blood. These receptors all come from an older woman with acute or convalescent COVID-19. CDR3s include the opening cysteine and the closing phenylalanine or tryptophan.

CDR3aa	v_gene	j_gene
CSVGDRSYEQYF	TRBV29-1	TRBJ2-7
CASSLVPGTGGTEAFF	TRBV3-1/TRBV3-2	TRBJ1-1
CASSHPRTLGNTIYF	TRBV3-1/TRBV3-2	TRBJ1-3
CASSLAEGPHEKLFF	TRBV5-1	TRBJ1-4
CATSRDNDRYSGNTIYF	TRBV15	TRBJ1-3
CASRGSHSTDTQYF	TRBV18	TRBJ2-3
CASSRLAGIDTQYF	TRBV4-1	TRBJ2-3
CASSLALATGGTDTQYF	TRBV5-1	TRBJ2-3
CASSITGTRQETQYF	TRBV18	TRBJ2-5
CASSPLGQGGNSPLHF	TRBV18	TRBJ1-6
CATRGTGVGTDTQYF	TRBV24-1	TRBJ2-3
CASSQAGTSGTYEQYF	TRBV14	TRBJ2-7
CASSLNSGGLRNEQFF	TRBV11-3	TRBJ2-1
CASGLDSLSYEQYF	TRBV12-5	TRBJ2-7
CASRESPYNEQFF	TRBV6-6	TRBJ2-1
CASSQDSYEQFF	TRBV14	TRBJ2-1
CASSVDYPGADSYNEQFF	TRBV9	TRBJ2-1
CASSLVRGSNQPQHF	TRBV11-3	TRBJ1-5
CASSFQGGGYTF	TRBV7-9	TRBJ1-2
CSVGGGARINTEAFF	TRBV29-1	TRBJ1-1
CAWSAGDLGDTQYF	TRBV30	TRBJ2-3
CASSFIFGSGSTDTQYF	TRBV28	TRBJ2-3
CASSEEGGGTDTQYF	TRBV6-1	TRBJ2-3
CAWSSGTGGQAYEQYF	TRBV30	TRBJ2-7
CASSESFSNQPQHF	TRBV6-4	TRBJ1-5
CASSSPYSGPNTGELFF	TRBV4-1	TRBJ2-2